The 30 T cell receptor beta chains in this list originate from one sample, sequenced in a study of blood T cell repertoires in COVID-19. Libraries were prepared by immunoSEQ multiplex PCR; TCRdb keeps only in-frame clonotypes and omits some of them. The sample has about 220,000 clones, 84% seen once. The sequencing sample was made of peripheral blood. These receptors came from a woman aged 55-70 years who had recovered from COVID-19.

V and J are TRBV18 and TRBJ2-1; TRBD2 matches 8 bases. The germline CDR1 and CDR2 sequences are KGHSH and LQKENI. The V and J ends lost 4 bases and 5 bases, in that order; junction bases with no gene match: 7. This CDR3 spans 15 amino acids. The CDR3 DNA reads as TGTGCCAGCTCACAGATGCCGGGGGGGGACAATGAGCAGTTCTTC. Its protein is CASSQMPGGDNEQFF.

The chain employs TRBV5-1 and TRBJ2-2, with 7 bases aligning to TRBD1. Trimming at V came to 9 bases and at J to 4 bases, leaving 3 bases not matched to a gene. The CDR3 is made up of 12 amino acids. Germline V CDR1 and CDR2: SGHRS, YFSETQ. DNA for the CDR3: TGCGCCACTGGGGACAGCACCGGGGAGCTGTTTTTT. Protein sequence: CATGDSTGELFF.

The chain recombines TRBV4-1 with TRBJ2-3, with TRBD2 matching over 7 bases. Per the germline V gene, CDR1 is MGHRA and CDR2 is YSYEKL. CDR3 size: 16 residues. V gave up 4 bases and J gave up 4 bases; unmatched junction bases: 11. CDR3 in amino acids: CASSPPGTKDADTQYF. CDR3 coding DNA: TGCGCCAGCAGCCCTCCGGGGACTAAGGACGCAGATACGCAGTATTTT.

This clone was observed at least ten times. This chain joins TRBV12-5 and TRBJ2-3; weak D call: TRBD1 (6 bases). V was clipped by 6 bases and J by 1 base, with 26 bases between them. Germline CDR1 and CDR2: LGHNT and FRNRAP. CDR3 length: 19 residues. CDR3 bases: TGTGCTAGTGGCCACTCGAGCAGGGGATTCCTTTCGGGCACAGATACGCAGTATTTT. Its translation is CASGHSSRGFLSGTDTQYF.

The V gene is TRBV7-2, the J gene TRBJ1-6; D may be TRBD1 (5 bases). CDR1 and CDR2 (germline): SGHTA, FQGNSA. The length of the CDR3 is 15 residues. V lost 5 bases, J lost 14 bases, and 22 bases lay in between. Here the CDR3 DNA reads TGTGCCAGCAGCCCCGGTGGACCCGCTCAAGGGGCCCTCCACTTT. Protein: CASSPGGPAQGALHF.

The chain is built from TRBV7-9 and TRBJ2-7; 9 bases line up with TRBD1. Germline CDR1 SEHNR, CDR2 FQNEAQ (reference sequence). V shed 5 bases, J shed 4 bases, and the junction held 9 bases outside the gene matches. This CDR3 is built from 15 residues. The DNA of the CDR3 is TGTGCCAGCAGCGCCCCGCCGGGACAGGGTTACGAGCAGTACTTC. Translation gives CASSAPPGQGYEQYF.

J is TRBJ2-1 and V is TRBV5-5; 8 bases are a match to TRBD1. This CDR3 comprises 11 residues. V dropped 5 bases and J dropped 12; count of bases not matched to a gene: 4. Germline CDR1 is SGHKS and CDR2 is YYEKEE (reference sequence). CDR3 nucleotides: TGTGCCAGCAGGGAGACAGGGGTGCAGTTCTTC. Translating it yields CASRETGVQFF.

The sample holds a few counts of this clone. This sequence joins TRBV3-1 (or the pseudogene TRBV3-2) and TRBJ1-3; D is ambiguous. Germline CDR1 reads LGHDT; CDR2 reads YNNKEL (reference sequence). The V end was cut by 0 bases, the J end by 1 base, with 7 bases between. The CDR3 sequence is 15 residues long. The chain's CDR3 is CASSQERISGNTIYF. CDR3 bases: TGTGCCAGCAGCCAAGAGCGGATTTCTGGAAACACCATATATTTT.

In DNA, the CDR3 is TGCGCCAGCAGCCCACTTGGGGCAGAGACCCAGTACTTC. Amino acid sequence: CASSPLGAETQYF. V gene TRBV5-1 combines with J gene TRBJ2-5; possibly TRBD1 for D (5 bases). Germline CDR1 is SGHRS and CDR2 is YFSETQ. Trimming removed 4 bases from V and 4 bases from J, with 11 bases in between. The CDR3 consists of 13 residues.

The CDR3: CASSTGRAHEQFF. CDR3 sequence (DNA): TGTGCCAGCAGCACAGGTAGGGCCCATGAGCAGTTCTTC. V gene TRBV11-1 combines with J gene TRBJ2-1; D is perhaps TRBD1 (5 bases). Trimming left V 5 bases short and J 8 bases short, with 13 bases between. Germline CDR1 SGHAT, CDR2 FQDESV (reference sequence). The CDR3 is made up of 13 amino acids.

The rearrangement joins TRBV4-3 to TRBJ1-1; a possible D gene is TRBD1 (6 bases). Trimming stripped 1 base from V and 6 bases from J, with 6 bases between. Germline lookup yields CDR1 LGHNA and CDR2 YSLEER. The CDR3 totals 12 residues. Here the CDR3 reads CASSQGQAEAFF. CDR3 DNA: TGCGCCAGCAGCCAAGGACAGGCTGAAGCTTTCTTT.

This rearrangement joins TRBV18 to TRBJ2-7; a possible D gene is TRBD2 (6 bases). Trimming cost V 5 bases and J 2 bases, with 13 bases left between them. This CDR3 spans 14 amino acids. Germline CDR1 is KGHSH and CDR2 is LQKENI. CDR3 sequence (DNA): TGTGCCAGCTCAGCGGGACGGGGGACCTACGAGCAGTACTTC. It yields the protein CASSAGRGTYEQYF.

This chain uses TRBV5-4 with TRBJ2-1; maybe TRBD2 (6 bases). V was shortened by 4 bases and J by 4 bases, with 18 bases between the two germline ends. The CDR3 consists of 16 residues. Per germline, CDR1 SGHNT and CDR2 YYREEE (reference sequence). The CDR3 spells CASSRGILAEYNEQFF. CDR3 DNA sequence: TGTGCCAGCAGCCGTGGAATCTTAGCGGAATACAATGAGCAGTTCTTC.

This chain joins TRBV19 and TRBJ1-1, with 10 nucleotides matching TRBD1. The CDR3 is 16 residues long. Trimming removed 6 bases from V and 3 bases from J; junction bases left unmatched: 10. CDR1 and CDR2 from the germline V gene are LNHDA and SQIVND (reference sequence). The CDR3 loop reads CASRELVGTGDTEAFF. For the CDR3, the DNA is TGTGCCAGTAGGGAATTGGTAGGGACAGGGGACACTGAAGCTTTCTTT.

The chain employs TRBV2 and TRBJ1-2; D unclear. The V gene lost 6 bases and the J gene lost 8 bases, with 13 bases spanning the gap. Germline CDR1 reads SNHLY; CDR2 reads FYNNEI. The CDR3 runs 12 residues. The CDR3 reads CASRREVRGYTF. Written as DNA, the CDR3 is TGTGCCAGCAGGCGGGAGGTTCGGGGCTACACCTTC.

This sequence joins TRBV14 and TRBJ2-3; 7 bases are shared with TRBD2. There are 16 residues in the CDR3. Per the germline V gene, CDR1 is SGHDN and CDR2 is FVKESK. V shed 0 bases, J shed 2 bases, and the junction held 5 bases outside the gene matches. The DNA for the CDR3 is TGTGCCAGCAGCCAAGAGAGAGCGGGGCCCACAGATACGCAGTATTTT. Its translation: CASSQERAGPTDTQYF. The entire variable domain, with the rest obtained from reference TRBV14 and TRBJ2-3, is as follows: EAGVTQFPSHSVIEKGQTVTLRCDPISGHDNLYWYRRVMGKEIKFLLHFVKESKQDESGMPNNRFLAERTGGTYSTLKVQPAELEDSGVYFCASSQERAGPTDTQYFGPGTRLTVL.

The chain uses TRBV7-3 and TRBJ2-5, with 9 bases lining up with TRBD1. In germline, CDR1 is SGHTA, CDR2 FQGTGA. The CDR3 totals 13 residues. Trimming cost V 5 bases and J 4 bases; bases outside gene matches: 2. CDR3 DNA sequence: TGTGCCAGCAGCATGGGACAGGGAGAGACCCAGTACTTC. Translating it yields CASSMGQGETQYF.

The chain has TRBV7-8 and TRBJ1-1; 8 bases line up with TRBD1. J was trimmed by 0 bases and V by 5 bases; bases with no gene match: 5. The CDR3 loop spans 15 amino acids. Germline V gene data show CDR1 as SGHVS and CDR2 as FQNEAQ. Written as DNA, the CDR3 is TGTGCCAGCAGCCTGGGACAGGTAATGAACACTGAAGCTTTCTTT. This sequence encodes CASSLGQVMNTEAFF.

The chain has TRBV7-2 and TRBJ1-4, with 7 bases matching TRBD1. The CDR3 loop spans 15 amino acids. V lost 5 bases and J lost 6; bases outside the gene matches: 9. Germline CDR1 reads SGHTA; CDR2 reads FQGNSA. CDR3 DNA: TGTGCCAGCAGCCCACAAGGGGGCTGGGATGAAAAACTGTTTTTT. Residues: CASSPQGGWDEKLFF.

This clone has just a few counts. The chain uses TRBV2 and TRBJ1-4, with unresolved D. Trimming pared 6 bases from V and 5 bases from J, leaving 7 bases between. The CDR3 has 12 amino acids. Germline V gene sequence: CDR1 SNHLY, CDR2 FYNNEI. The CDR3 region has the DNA TGTGCCAGCAGAACCGAGAATGAAAAACTGTTTTTT. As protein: CASRTENEKLFF.

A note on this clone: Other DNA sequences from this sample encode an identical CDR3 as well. The DNA of the CDR3 is TGTGCCAGCAGCTTACAGGAGAACACTGAAGCTTTCTTT. The encoded protein is CASSLQENTEAFF. The genes are TRBV11-1 and TRBJ1-1; D unclear. CDR1 and CDR2 (germline): SGHAT, FQDESV (reference sequence). The V end lost 2 bases, the J end lost 1 base, and 5 bases lay between the germline ends. This CDR3 comprises 13 residues. The whole variable domain, remainder taken from reference TRBV11-1 and TRBJ1-1, is EAEVAQSPRYKITEKSQAVAFWCDPISGHATLYWYRQILGQGPELLVQFQDESVVDDSQLPKDRFSAERLKGVDSTLKIQPAELGDSAMYLCASSLQENTEAFFGQGTRLTVV.

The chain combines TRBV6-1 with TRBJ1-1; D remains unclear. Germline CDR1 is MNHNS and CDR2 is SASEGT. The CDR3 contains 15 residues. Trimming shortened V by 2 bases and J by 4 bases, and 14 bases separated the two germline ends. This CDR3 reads CASSEQTPQATEAFF. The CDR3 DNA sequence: TGTGCCAGCAGTGAACAGACCCCCCAGGCCACTGAAGCTTTCTTT.

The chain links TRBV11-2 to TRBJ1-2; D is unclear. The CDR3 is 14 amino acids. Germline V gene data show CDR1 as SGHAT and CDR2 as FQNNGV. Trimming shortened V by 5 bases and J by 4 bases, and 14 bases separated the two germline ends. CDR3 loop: CASSPAVGAYGYTF. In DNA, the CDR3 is TGTGCCAGCAGCCCCGCTGTGGGAGCCTATGGCTACACCTTC.

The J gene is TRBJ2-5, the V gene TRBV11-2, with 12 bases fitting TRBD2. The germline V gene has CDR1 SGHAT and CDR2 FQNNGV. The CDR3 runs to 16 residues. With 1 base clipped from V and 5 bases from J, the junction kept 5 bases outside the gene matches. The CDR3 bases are TGTGCCAGCAGCTTAGGGACTAGCGGGGTAGGGGAGACCCAGTACTTC. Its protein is CASSLGTSGVGETQYF. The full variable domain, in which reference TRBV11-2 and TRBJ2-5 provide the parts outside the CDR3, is EAGVAQSPRYKIIEKRQSVAFWCNPISGHATLYWYQQILGQGPKLLIQFQNNGVVDDSQLPKDRFSAERLKGVDSTLKIQPAKLEDSAVYLCASSLGTSGVGETQYFGPGTRLLVL.

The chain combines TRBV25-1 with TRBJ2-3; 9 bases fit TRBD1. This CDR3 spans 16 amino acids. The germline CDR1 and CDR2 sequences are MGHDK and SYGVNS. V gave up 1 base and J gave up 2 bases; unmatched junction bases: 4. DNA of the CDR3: TGTGCCAGCAGTGAATTCCGGGACAGGGCCACAGATACGCAGTATTTT. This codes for CASSEFRDRATDTQYF.

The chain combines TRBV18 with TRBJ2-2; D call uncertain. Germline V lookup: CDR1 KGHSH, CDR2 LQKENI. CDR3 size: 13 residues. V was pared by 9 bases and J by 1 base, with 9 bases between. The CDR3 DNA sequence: TGTGCCAGTAAGACGGGGAACACCGGGGAGCTGTTTTTT. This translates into CASKTGNTGELFF. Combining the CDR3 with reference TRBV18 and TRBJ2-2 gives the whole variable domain NAGVMQNPRHLVRRRGQEARLRCSPMKGHSHVYWYRQLPEEGLKFMVYLQKENIIDESGMPKERFSAEFPKEGPSILRIQQVVRGDSAAYFCASKTGNTGELFFGEGSRLTVL.

The DNA of the CDR3 is TGCAGTTTCAGGGGAGGGGAGCAGTTCTTC. Its translation: CSFRGGEQFF. This chain connects TRBV29-1 to TRBJ2-1, with TRBD2 as a possible D gene (7 bases). Germline values: CDR1 SQVTM, CDR2 ANQGSEA. The CDR3 sequence is 10 residues long.

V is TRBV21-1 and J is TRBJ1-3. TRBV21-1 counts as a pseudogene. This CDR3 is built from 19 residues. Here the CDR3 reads CASSSGNRDRSHSGNTIYF. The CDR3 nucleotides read TGTGCCAGCAGCAGCGGGAACCGAGACAGATCTCACTCTGGAAACACCATATATTTT.

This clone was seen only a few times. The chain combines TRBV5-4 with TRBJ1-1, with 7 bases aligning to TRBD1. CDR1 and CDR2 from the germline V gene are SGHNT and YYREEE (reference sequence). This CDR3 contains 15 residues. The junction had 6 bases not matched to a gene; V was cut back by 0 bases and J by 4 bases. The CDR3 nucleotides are TGTGCCAGCAGCTTGGGAGGGGGCGCGTTCACTGAAGCTTTCTTT. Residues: CASSLGGGAFTEAFF.

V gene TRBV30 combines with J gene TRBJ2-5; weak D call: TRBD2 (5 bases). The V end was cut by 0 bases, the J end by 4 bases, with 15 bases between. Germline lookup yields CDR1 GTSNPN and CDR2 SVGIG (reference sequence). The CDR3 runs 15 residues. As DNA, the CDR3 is TGTGCCTGGAGTGTACGGCGCCTAGCTAGAGAGACCCAGTACTTC. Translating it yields CAWSVRRLARETQYF.